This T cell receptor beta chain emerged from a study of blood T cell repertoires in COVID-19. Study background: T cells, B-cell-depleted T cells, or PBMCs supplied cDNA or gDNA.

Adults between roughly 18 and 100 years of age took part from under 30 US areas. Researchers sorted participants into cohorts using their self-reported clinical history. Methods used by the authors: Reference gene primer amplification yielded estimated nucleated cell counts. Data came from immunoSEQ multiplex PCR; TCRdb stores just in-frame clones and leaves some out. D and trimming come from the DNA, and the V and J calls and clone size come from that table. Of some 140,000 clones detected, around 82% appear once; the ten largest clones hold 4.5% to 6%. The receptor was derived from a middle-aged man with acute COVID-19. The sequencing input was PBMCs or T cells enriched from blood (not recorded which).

As DNA, the CDR3 is TGCGCCAGCAGCCAATTCAGGGGGTGGAACTATGGCTACACCTTC. This sequence encodes CASSQFRGWNYGYTF. This sequence joins TRBV4-3 and TRBJ1-2; 7 nucleotides align to TRBD1. This CDR3 contains 15 residues. Trimming at V came to 2 bases and at J to 2 bases, leaving 5 bases not matched to a gene. Germline CDR1 reads LGHNA; CDR2 reads YSLEER.